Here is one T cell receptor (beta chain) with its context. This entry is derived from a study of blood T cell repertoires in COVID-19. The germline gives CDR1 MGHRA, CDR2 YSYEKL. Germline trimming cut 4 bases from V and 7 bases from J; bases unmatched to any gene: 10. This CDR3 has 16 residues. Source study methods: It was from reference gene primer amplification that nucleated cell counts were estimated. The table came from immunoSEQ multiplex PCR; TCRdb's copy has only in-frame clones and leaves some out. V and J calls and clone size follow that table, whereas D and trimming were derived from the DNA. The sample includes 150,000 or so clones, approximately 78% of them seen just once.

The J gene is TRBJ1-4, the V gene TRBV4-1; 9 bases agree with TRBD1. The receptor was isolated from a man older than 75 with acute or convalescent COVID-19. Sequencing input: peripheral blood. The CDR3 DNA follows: TGCGCCAGCAGCCTATCGGACAGGGGAATAGGTGAAAAACTGTTTTTT. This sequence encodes CASSLSDRGIGEKLFF.